This T cell receptor beta chain originates from a study of blood T cell repertoires in COVID-19. For the study at large: Specimens from acute and convalescent COVID-19 originated in the United States, Italy and Spain. In each case, the material was cDNA or gDNA derived from T cells, B-cell-depleted T cells, or PBMCs.

Per the original data handling: Amplification with reference gene primers provided the estimates of nucleated cell counts. The protocol was immunoSEQ multiplex PCR, while the TCRdb copy is restricted to in-frame clones and leaves out a portion. Clone size and V and J calls were adopted from that table, with D and trimming inferred from the DNA. The table shows 130,000 or so clones, with around 80% occurring only once. Trimming stripped 2 bases from V and 5 bases from J, with 15 bases between. Germline values: CDR1 SNHLY, CDR2 FYNNEI. The CDR3 is 15 amino acids. V gene TRBV2 combines with J gene TRBJ1-1; possible D gene TRBD1, 5 bases. The source of this sequence is a woman aged 55-69 years with acute or convalescent COVID-19. What was sequenced was peripheral blood. The CDR3 DNA sequence: TGTGCCAGCAGTGAATTCGGCAGGGTTGGAACTGAAGCTTTCTTT. This gives the protein CASSEFGRVGTEAFF.